This T cell receptor (beta chain) is from a study of cytomegalovirus exposure and HLA in healthy donors. Regarding the study as a whole: TCR beta V- and J-gene trimming was later associated with a missense DCLRE1C variant. In a later analysis, compared with equally common non-associated chains, HLA-associated beta chains were more expanded.

PCR employed 60 Vbeta and 13 Jbeta primers. TCRdb's copy holds only in-frame clones and misses some; the assay was immunoSEQ multiplex PCR. There are some 180,000 clones in the sample; around 75% occur only once, and roughly 2.8% lies in the top ten. This CDR3 has 15 residues. V lost 4 bases, J lost 8 bases, and 10 bases stayed unmatched. Looked up from germline, CDR1 is MGHDK and CDR2 is SYGVNS. Turning to this clone: Its antigen is unidentified.

The chain combines TRBV25-1 with TRBJ2-4, with TRBD1 identical over 8 bases. This clonotype was sampled from a male donor in good health and CMV-seronegative. Sequenced input: PBMCs. CDR3 sequence: CASSATGTGGDIQYF. The CDR3 nucleotides read TGTGCCAGCAGTGCAACCGGGACAGGTGGAGACATTCAGTACTTC.